A selection of T cell receptor beta chains follows, all from one sample in a study of T cell repertoires in cytomegalovirus infection. TCRdb itself ran the reads through MiXCR, one entry per CDR3 protein. The table has some 390,000 distinct CDR3 sequences, 15% to 20% seen once. Sequencing was done on a sample of PBMCs. These receptors were taken from a human donor in good health (CMV status not recorded). Some clones in this sample may be carry-over from other donors' samples. The CDR3 runs from the conserved cysteine through the conserved F or W. The D gene is left open where the match is weak. Some rows mark clone size as missing; the rest say once, few, many or name a class of expanded clone.

v_call	clone_size	d_call	j_call	cdr3_aa	cdr3_nt
TRBV2	few	NA	TRBJ1-1	CASTARLVSGTEAFF	TGTGCCAGCACCGCCCGGCTAGTTAGTGGCACTGAAGCTTTCTTT
TRBV20-1	NA	NA	TRBJ2-7	CSARDNRLGDTSAHF	TGCAGTGCTAGAGACAACAGGTTAGGGGACACCTCAGCGCACTTC
TRBV7-2	NA	TRBD2	TRBJ2-1	CVSSQPGTSGSFHGKHTYNEQFF	TGTGTCAGCAGCCAGCCCGGGACTAGCGGGAGTTTTCACGGAAAACATACCTACAATGAGCAGTTCTTC
TRBV7-2	many	NA	TRBJ1-6	CASSLDRGSPLHF	TGTGCCAGCAGCTTAGATAGGGGTTCACCCCTCCACTTT
TRBV6-2/TRBV6-3	NA	NA	TRBJ2-5	CASRELWETQYF	TGTGCCAGCCGGGAGCTATGGGAGACCCAGTACTTC
TRBV20-1	NA	NA	TRBJ2-2	CSARTTIYGGELFF	TGCAGTGCCCGGACAACAATATACGGCGGGGAGCTGTTTTTT
TRBV15	few	NA	TRBJ2-5	CATSRGGGWETQYF	TGTGCCACCAGCAGGGGAGGGGGATGGGAGACCCAGTACTTC
TRBV15	NA	NA	TRBJ2-7	CATSPGPTVDEQYF	TGTGCCACCAGCCCCGGTCCTACGGTAGACGAGCAGTACTTC
TRBV4-1	few	TRBD1	TRBJ2-3	CASSHPTGQVRLDTQYF	TGCGCCAGCAGCCACCCCACCGGACAGGTCCGACTAGATACGCAGTATTTT
TRBV5-4	NA	NA	TRBJ2-7	CASSLSGTHYEQYF	TGTGCCAGCAGCTTGAGTGGGACACACTACGAGCAGTACTTC
TRBV6-5	few	NA	TRBJ1-5	CATQGVNQPQHF	TGTGCCACCCAGGGAGTCAATCAGCCCCAGCATTTT
TRBV11-2	many	TRBD2	TRBJ2-3	CASSQTSGVSTDTQYF	TGTGCCAGCAGTCAAACTAGCGGGGTGAGCACAGATACGCAGTATTTT
TRBV20-1	NA	NA	TRBJ2-7	CSGGNYEQYF	TGCAGTGGGGGCAATTACGAGCAGTACTTC
TRBV11-2	NA	NA	TRBJ1-5	CASSPSLGQPQHF	TGTGCCAGCAGCCCGTCGTTGGGCCAGCCCCAGCATTTT
TRBV6-5	NA	NA	TRBJ2-2	CASSYDTPYRDPKELFF	TGTGCCAGCAGTTACGATACACCCTACAGGGATCCGAAGGAGCTGTTTTTT
TRBV11-2	NA	NA	TRBJ2-7	CASSYYVGYEQYF	TGTGCCAGCAGCTACTACGTAGGCTACGAGCAGTACTTC
TRBV7-2	few	NA	TRBJ1-2	CASSLNTDYGYTF	TGTGCCAGCAGCTTAAACACTGATTATGGCTACACCTTC
TRBV6-4	NA	NA	TRBJ1-5	CASSDRKQPQHF	TGTGCCAGCAGTGACAGGAAACAGCCCCAGCATTTT
TRBV7-2	many	NA	TRBJ2-3	CASSPGRGPRYTDTQYF	TGTGCCAGCAGCCCGGGGCGGGGGCCTAGGTACACAGATACGCAGTATTTT
TRBV7-2	many	TRBD1	TRBJ1-2	CASSLEGGDRRINYGYTF	TGTGCCAGCAGCTTAGAGGGGGGGGACAGGAGAATTAACTATGGCTACACCTTC
TRBV6-1	NA	TRBD1	TRBJ1-5	CASTASRDSHRGNQPQHF	TGTGCCAGCACCGCGAGCCGGGACAGTCATAGGGGCAATCAGCCCCAGCATTTT
TRBV7-9	many	NA	TRBJ2-7	CASTRLGPTYEQYF	TGTGCCAGCACCAGGCTGGGCCCGACCTACGAGCAGTACTTC
TRBV6-6	few	TRBD1	TRBJ1-1	CASSYPGGAGTEAFF	TGTGCCAGCAGTTACCCAGGGGGCGCGGGCACTGAAGCTTTCTTT
TRBV4-1	NA	TRBD1	TRBJ1-2	CASSHRQGIYGYTF	TGCGCCAGCAGCCATAGACAGGGGATCTATGGCTACACCTTC
TRBV20-1	NA	NA	TRBJ1-4	CSAPKPGMPNEKLFF	TGCAGTGCTCCTAAACCAGGGATGCCTAATGAAAAACTGTTTTTT
TRBV7-9	many	NA	TRBJ2-1	CASSLGSNNEQFF	TGTGCCAGCAGCTTGGGATCAAACAATGAGCAGTTCTTC
TRBV6-6	few	TRBD2	TRBJ2-1	CASSSSGRSVNEQFF	TGTGCCAGCAGTTCAAGCGGGAGGTCCGTCAATGAGCAGTTCTTC
TRBV12-3/TRBV12-4	many	NA	TRBJ1-2	CASSYSDRDYGYTF	TGTGCCAGCAGTTATTCGGACAGAGACTATGGCTACACCTTC
TRBV7-2	many	NA	TRBJ2-7	CASSTQPNLGSYEQYF	TGTGCCAGCAGCACCCAGCCTAACCTCGGATCCTACGAGCAGTACTTC
TRBV30	NA	TRBD2	TRBJ2-1	CAWTTPGTSRYNEQFF	TGTGCCTGGACAACGCCGGGGACTAGCCGGTACAATGAGCAGTTCTTC
TRBV7-8	many	NA	TRBJ1-5	CASSLWAGDGQPQHF	TGTGCCAGCAGCTTGTGGGCGGGGGACGGCCAGCCCCAGCATTTT
TRBV7-2	NA	NA	TRBJ2-3	CASSLAWIDTQYF	TGTGCCAGCAGCTTAGCCTGGATAGATACGCAGTATTTT
TRBV2	NA	NA	TRBJ2-3	CASLRLSTDTQYF	TGTGCCTCACTCCGCCTCTCCACAGATACGCAGTATTTT
TRBV4-3	few	NA	TRBJ2-7	CASSQETPGDYEQYF	TGCGCCAGCAGCCAAGAAACCCCAGGGGACTACGAGCAGTACTTC
TRBV5-1	NA	TRBD1	TRBJ2-5	CASSLASGRGETQYF	TGCGCCAGCAGCTTGGCCTCTGGCAGGGGGGAGACCCAGTACTTC
TRBV7-9	many	NA	TRBJ2-5	CASSFRPPGYQETQYF	TGTGCCAGCAGCTTCCGCCCACCAGGGTACCAAGAGACCCAGTACTTC
TRBV7-8	many	NA	TRBJ1-1	CASSKGNTEAFF	TGTGCCAGCAGCAAGGGGAACACTGAAGCTTTCTTT
TRBV11-2	NA	TRBD1	TRBJ1-2	CASSRNSGTGYYGYTF	TGTGCCAGCAGCCGAAATTCCGGGACAGGGTACTATGGCTACACCTTC
TRBV11-3	NA	NA	TRBJ2-3	CASSLDMGDTQYF	TGTGCCAGCAGCTTGGACATGGGGGATACGCAGTATTTT
TRBV11-2	NA	TRBD1	TRBJ2-1	CASSPFQGDLYNEQFF	TGTGCCAGCAGCCCGTTTCAGGGGGATCTATACAATGAGCAGTTCTTC
TRBV19	NA	NA	TRBJ2-7	CASSSVDRVGLGEQYF	TGTGCCAGTAGTTCCGTGGACAGGGTAGGACTAGGCGAGCAGTACTTC
TRBV7-6	many	NA	TRBJ2-2	CASSPRLANTGELFF	TGTGCCAGCAGCCCCAGACTAGCGAACACCGGGGAGCTGTTTTTT